Presented here are 5 T cell receptor beta chains from one specimen sequenced in a study of blood T cells in healthy people across ages. A second PCR, run for roughly 7 to 12 cycles, used a sample-barcoded 5' primer plus a J-beta primer mix. MiXCR, applied by TCRdb to the 5' RACE reads, yields one record per CDR3 protein. The data contain under 2 million distinct CDR3 sequences, about 31% of them singletons. The sequenced sample consisted of blood. These receptors originate from a woman younger than 45 in good health.

The chain employs TRBV20-1 and TRBJ2-7; D gene ambiguous. CDR3 length: 13 residues. Germline V CDR1 and CDR2: DFQATT, SNEGSKA (reference sequence). Trimming shortened V by 6 bases and J by 0 bases, and 12 bases separated the two germline ends. The DNA for the CDR3 is TGCAGTGCCCTAGGATGGGACTCCTACGAGCAGTACTTC. Protein product: CSALGWDSYEQYF.

This clonotype was counted once. The junction departs from germline at one end; a sequencing error may be responsible. The chain carries TRBV6-5 and TRBJ1-2; D might be TRBD1 (5 bases). Germline loops: CDR1 MNHEY, CDR2 SVGAGI. The length of the CDR3 is 15 residues. The CDR3 nucleotides read TGTGCCAGCAGTTACGACTTCGGGGCCTCCTATGGCCACACCTTC. It is translated as CASSYDFGASYGHTF.

This chain uses TRBV27 with TRBJ1-4; tentative D call: TRBD1 (5 bases). The V end was cut by 5 bases, the J end by 5 bases, with 21 bases between. The CDR3 covers 17 residues. CDR1 and CDR2 (germline): MNHEY, SMNVEV (reference sequence). The chain's CDR3 is CASSLHIPRGSNEKLFF. CDR3 nucleotides: TGTGCCAGCAGTCTACATATCCCTCGGGGCTCCAATGAAAAACTGTTTTTT.

Comments on this clonotype: It may be a read error: a sequence one base away is much more abundant. The CDR3 ends on some other residue instead of the conserved phenylalanine or tryptophan, so this is likely a read error. This rearrangement joins TRBV12-3 or TRBV12-4 to TRBJ2-5, with unresolved D. V was shortened by 7 bases and J by 7 bases, with 16 bases between the two germline ends. This CDR3 region has 13 residues. CDR3 bases: TGTGCCAGCACCGAATCGGGCCCCTCGACCCAGTACCTC. Amino acids: CASTESGPSTQYL.

There are many counts of this clonotype. The chain recombines TRBV2 with TRBJ2-1, with 7 bases identical to TRBD1. CDR1 is SNHLY and CDR2 is FYNNEI in the germline V gene. J gave up 6 bases and V 11 bases, and 10 bases lay outside the gene matches. The CDR3 is 13 residues long. The CDR3, as DNA: TGTGCCTGTCGTACAGGGGCCGGCAATGAGCAGTTCTTC. Translated: CACRTGAGNEQFF. Full variable domain (outside the CDR3, taken from reference TRBV2 and TRBJ2-1): EPEVTQTPSHQVTQMGQEVILRCVPISNHLYFYWYRQILGQKVEFLVSFYNNEISEKSEIFDDQFSVERPDGSNFTLKIRSTKLEDSAMYFCACRTGAGNEQFFGPGTRLTVL.